Listed here are 4 T cell receptor beta chains from one sample, sequenced in a study of CD8+CD57+ T cells in acquired aplastic anemia. TCR beta VDJ combinations and CDR3 sequences were profiled from genomic DNA. TCRdb recomputed calls from the reads with MiXCR, one row per CDR3 protein. This sample carries about 190,000 distinct CDR3 sequences, 54% of them seen once, and the ten largest clones take approximately 16%. Sequencing used sorted CD4+, CD8+, or CD8+CD57+ T cells (not recorded which) from PBMCs. The receptors here all came from a human donor in good health, serving as a control.

This clonotype was recorded a few times. The conserved closing phenylalanine or tryptophan is absent in this CDR3, likely reflecting a read error. The chain carries TRBV11-2 and TRBJ1-1; 8 nucleotides match TRBD1. This CDR3 has 14 residues. Germline CDR1 reads SGHAT; CDR2 reads FQNNGV. The CDR3 region has the DNA TGTGCCAGCGGCTTAGGACAGGGCAACACTGAAGCTTTCCTT. It encodes CASGLGQGNTEAFL.

As for this clonotype: Given the absence of the conserved phenylalanine or tryptophan at the CDR3 end, a read error is likely. This sequence joins TRBV19 and TRBJ2-7; D is unresolved. The V gene's germline CDR1 is LNHDA and CDR2 SQIVND (reference sequence). Between the trimmed V and J ends, which lost 3 bases and 2 bases, there was a span of 17 bases. The CDR3 totals 16 residues. The DNA of the CDR3 is TGTGCCAGTAGTATGGTCGGATCCTCAACGACCTACGAGCAGTACCTC. The encoded protein is CASSMVGSSTTYEQYL.

The V and J genes are TRBV19 and TRBJ2-3; no clear D. Germline CDR1 is LNHDA and CDR2 is SQIVND (reference sequence). The CDR3 loop spans 13 amino acids. V lost 1 base to trimming and J lost 6 bases, with 8 bases between them. CDR3 loop: CASSIGRRDTQYF. The CDR3 DNA is TGTGCCAGTAGTATAGGAAGACGGGATACGCAGTATTTT. Full variable domain (outside the CDR3, taken from reference TRBV19 and TRBJ2-3): DGGITQSPKYLFRKEGQNVTLSCEQNLNHDAMYWYRQDPGQGLRLIYYSQIVNDFQKGDIAEGYSVSREKKESFPLTVTSAQKNPTAFYLCASSIGRRDTQYFGPGTRLTVL.

Details on this clonotype: Its ends do not fully match the called genes, so a read error is possible. The chain is built from TRBV6-5 and TRBJ1-2, with D tentatively TRBD1 (6 bases). CDR1 MNHEY and CDR2 SVGAGI come from the germline V gene. The CDR3 is 16 amino acids. DNA of the CDR3: TGTGCCAGCAGTGAAGACGTGGACAGCCCGGGGTATGGCCACACCTTC. It codes for CASSEDVDSPGYGHTF.